These 23 T cell receptor beta chains share one sample of origin, sequenced in a study of cytomegalovirus exposure and HLA in healthy donors. Primers: 60 Vbeta forward and 13 Jbeta reverse. The data were produced by immunoSEQ multiplex PCR, yet TCRdb's version contains in-frame clones alone and is incomplete. The sample has 130,000 or so clones; the top ten hold 1.5% to 2%. Sequencing was done on a sample of PBMCs. Receptor source: a man aged 18-30 years in good health and CMV-seronegative.

The chain's CDR3 is CASSGTTNTGELFF. CDR3 in DNA: TGTGCCAGTTCCGGGACAACGAACACCGGGGAGCTGTTTTTT. The gene calls are TRBV19 and TRBJ2-2; TRBD1 is a possible D gene (6 bases). Trimming removed 8 bases at V and 0 bases at J, with 10 bases between. This CDR3 has 14 amino acids. Germline-derived CDR1 and CDR2 are LNHDA and SQIVND (reference sequence). The whole variable domain, remainder taken from reference TRBV19 and TRBJ2-2, is DGGITQSPKYLFRKEGQNVTLSCEQNLNHDAMYWYRQDPGQGLRLIYYSQIVNDFQKGDIAEGYSVSREKKESFPLTVTSAQKNPTAFYLCASSGTTNTGELFFGEGSRLTVL.

This chain links TRBV7-8 with TRBJ1-2, with D tentatively TRBD1 (5 bases). There are 17 residues in the CDR3. CDR1 and CDR2 (germline): SGHVS, FQNEAQ. V lost 1 base to trimming and J lost 4 bases, with 19 bases between them. The chain's CDR3 is CASSLEGQGLGGYGYTF. The CDR3 region has the DNA TGTGCCAGCAGCTTAGAGGGTCAGGGACTGGGTGGCTATGGCTACACCTTC.

The genes are TRBV7-3 and TRBJ2-7, with TRBD1 matching over 7 bases. Germline V lookup: CDR1 SGHTA, CDR2 FQGTGA. The CDR3 totals 13 residues. V trimming: 5 bases; J trimming: 3 bases; junction bases outside the gene matches: 4. Here the CDR3 DNA reads TGTGCCAGCAGCCGGGACAGACACTACGAGCAGTACTTC. Translation gives CASSRDRHYEQYF.

The V and J genes are TRBV7-8 and TRBJ2-7; 10 bases agree with TRBD1. With 5 bases clipped from V and 4 bases from J, the junction kept 5 bases outside the gene matches. This CDR3 comprises 14 residues. The germline CDR1 and CDR2 sequences are SGHVS and FQNEAQ. For the CDR3, the DNA is TGTGCCAGCAGCCTCCGGGACAGGGGTTACGAGCAGTACTTC. Translating gives CASSLRDRGYEQYF.

The rearrangement links TRBV15 to TRBJ1-1, with D unresolved. The germline gives CDR1 LNHNV, CDR2 YYDKDF (reference sequence). The CDR3 totals 13 residues. V was trimmed by 3 bases and J by 4 bases, leaving 9 bases between them. The CDR3 sequence: CATSRSRSTEAFF. CDR3 sequence (DNA): TGTGCCACCAGCAGGAGTAGAAGCACTGAAGCTTTCTTT. Filled out from reference TRBV15 and TRBJ1-1, the complete variable domain reads DAMVIQNPRYQVTQFGKPVTLSCSQTLNHNVMYWYQQKSSQAPKLLFHYYDKDFNNEADTPDNFQSRRPNTSFCFLDIRSPGLGDTAMYLCATSRSRSTEAFFGQGTRLTVV.

The chain employs TRBV29-1 and TRBJ2-1, with 11 bases matching TRBD2. J was trimmed by 3 bases and V by 5 bases; bases with no gene match: 3. The CDR3 sequence is 14 residues long. Germline V lookup: CDR1 SQVTM, CDR2 ANQGSEA. The CDR3 loop reads CSVPTSGDYNEQFF. Here the CDR3 DNA reads TGCAGCGTTCCGACTAGCGGGGACTACAATGAGCAGTTCTTC.

The J gene is TRBJ1-1, the V gene TRBV27; 8 positions match TRBD1. After removal of 4 bases from V and 3 bases from J, the junction contained 1 base not matched to a gene. The CDR3 extends over 13 amino acids. Germline-derived CDR1 and CDR2 are MNHEY and SMNVEV (reference sequence). Here the CDR3 DNA reads TGTGCCAGCAGTTCGACAGGGGACACTGAAGCTTTCTTT. It is translated as CASSSTGDTEAFF.

The chain couples TRBV7-6 to TRBJ2-1; 12 positions agree with TRBD2. Germline CDR1 SGHVS, CDR2 FNYEAQ. The CDR3 length is 13 residues. With V trimmed by 10 bases and J by 6 bases, 4 bases remained unmatched. CDR3 sequence reads: CATSSGRGNEQFF. CDR3 DNA: TGTGCCACATCTAGCGGGAGGGGCAATGAGCAGTTCTTC.

The rearrangement joins TRBV2 to TRBJ1-1; tentatively, D is TRBD1 (6 bases). CDR3 size: 11 residues. The germline V gene encodes CDR1 SNHLY and CDR2 FYNNEI. Trimming shortened V by 7 bases and J by 4 bases, and 7 bases separated the two germline ends. In nucleotides, the CDR3 is TGTGCCAGCAAAGGGGGCACTGAAGCTTTCTTT. As protein: CASKGGTEAFF.

This sequence joins TRBV6-1 and TRBJ2-7; D might be TRBD2 (6 bases). V lost 7 bases and J lost 0, with 16 bases in between. Germline V CDR1 and CDR2: MNHNS, SASEGT. This CDR3 is built from 15 residues. The CDR3 region is CASKIGGSNSYEQYF. The CDR3, as DNA: TGTGCCAGCAAAATTGGGGGGAGCAACTCCTACGAGCAGTACTTC.

This chain connects TRBV5-5 to TRBJ1-3, with 7 positions matching TRBD1. Trimming at V came to 2 bases and at J to 4 bases, leaving 6 bases not matched to a gene. The CDR3 spans 15 residues. Germline CDR1 reads SGHKS; CDR2 reads YYEKEE (reference sequence). This CDR3 is CASSLEGGWGNTIYF. The CDR3 region has the DNA TGTGCCAGCAGCTTAGAAGGGGGCTGGGGAAACACCATATATTTT.

The V call is TRBV10-3, the J call TRBJ1-6; D is perhaps TRBD1 (5 bases). CDR1 is ENHRY and CDR2 is SYGVKD in the germline V gene. The CDR3 covers 14 residues. The V end lost 10 bases, the J end lost 8 bases, and 18 bases lay between the germline ends. CDR3 loop: CATNSDGTDSPLHF. The CDR3 DNA reads as TGTGCCACAAACTCGGACGGGACTGATTCACCCCTCCACTTT.

The rearrangement links TRBV6-5 to TRBJ2-1, with D possibly being TRBD2 (6 bases). Trimming took 3 bases from V and 5 from J, leaving 14 bases between them. Germline CDR1 reads MNHEY; CDR2 reads SVGAGI. The CDR3 contains 15 residues. The CDR3 sequence: CASSYYWEADNEQFF. The CDR3 region has the DNA TGTGCCAGCAGTTATTACTGGGAGGCCGACAATGAGCAGTTCTTC.

The chain is built from TRBV28 and TRBJ1-2, with unresolved D. The CDR3 length is 13 residues. V lost 6 bases and J 3 bases, leaving 11 bases between the germline ends. Germline CDR1 is MDHEN and CDR2 is SYDVKM. This chain's CDR3 is CASSPNLYYGYTF. For the CDR3, the DNA is TGTGCCAGCAGCCCCAACCTATACTATGGCTACACCTTC.

The CDR3 here is CASSFLRPGGETQYF. Here the CDR3 DNA reads TGTGCCAGCAGCTTCCTTAGACCGGGTGGGGAGACCCAGTACTTC. The V and J genes are TRBV7-9 and TRBJ2-5; D remains unclear. The germline V gene has CDR1 SEHNR and CDR2 FQNEAQ (reference sequence). There are 15 residues in the CDR3. The V end lost 3 bases, the J end lost 5 bases, and 16 bases lay between the germline ends.

The chain recombines TRBV9 with TRBJ2-3, with no clear D. V shed 4 bases and J shed 7 bases, with 10 bases lying between them. Looked up from germline, CDR1 is SGDLS and CDR2 is YYNGEE. This CDR3 region has 12 residues. Written as DNA, the CDR3 is TGTGCCAGCAGCCCACAAGCGAATACGCAGTATTTT. Translated, it gives CASSPQANTQYF.

The chain employs TRBV4-2 and TRBJ2-7, with D perhaps TRBD2 (5 bases). CDR3 length: 16 residues. The V end was cut by 0 bases, the J end by 2 bases, with 14 bases between. CDR1 LGHNA and CDR2 YNFKEQ come from the germline V gene. The CDR3: CASSQDSAGLPYEQYF. The CDR3 nucleotides are TGTGCCAGCAGCCAAGATTCGGCGGGCCTTCCCTACGAGCAGTACTTC.

The rearrangement uses TRBV28 and TRBJ2-1; 11 bases match TRBD2. This CDR3 comprises 16 residues. The germline CDR1 and CDR2 sequences are MDHEN and SYDVKM. After removal of 6 bases from V and 9 bases from J, the junction contained 13 bases not matched to a gene. CDR3 sequence (DNA): TGTGCCAGCAGAACTACCGGGACTAGCGGTTCATTTGAGCAGTTCTTC. Translated: CASRTTGTSGSFEQFF.

J is TRBJ2-1 and V is TRBV7-7; maybe TRBD1 (7 bases). The CDR3 has 13 amino acids. V was trimmed by 2 bases and J by 8 bases, leaving 10 bases between them. In germline, CDR1 is SSHAT, CDR2 FNYEAQ (reference sequence). The CDR3 here is CASSLQGGDEQFF. The DNA of the CDR3 is TGTGCCAGCAGCTTACAGGGGGGAGATGAGCAGTTCTTC.

The rearrangement uses TRBV28 and TRBJ1-2; D is possibly TRBD1 (6 bases). Germline loops: CDR1 MDHEN, CDR2 SYDVKM. The V and J ends lost 5 bases and 3 bases respectively, with 10 bases between them. This CDR3 spans 13 amino acids. CDR3 amino acids: CASSPGHHYGYTF. CDR3 nucleotides: TGTGCCAGCAGTCCGGGACACCACTATGGCTACACCTTC.

This sequence joins TRBV9 and TRBJ2-1; 9 positions match TRBD2. Trimming at V came to 0 bases and at J to 6 bases, leaving 13 bases not matched to a gene. The CDR3 length is 18 residues. CDR1 and CDR2 (germline): SGDLS, YYNGEE. The CDR3 here is CASSVALVAGVAGNEQFF. The DNA for the CDR3 is TGTGCCAGCAGCGTAGCCCTCGTAGCGGGAGTAGCGGGCAATGAGCAGTTCTTC.

CDR3 region: CASSRGGDTEAFF. The CDR3 bases are TGTGCCAGCAGTAGGGGGGGAGACACTGAAGCTTTCTTT. The chain links TRBV28 to TRBJ1-1; D is perhaps TRBD1 (6 bases). The CDR3 runs 13 residues. Trimming took off 5 bases at V and 3 bases at J, with 10 bases between the two ends. Germline V gives CDR1 MDHEN, CDR2 SYDVKM.

The chain has TRBV11-2 and TRBJ2-7, with TRBD1 matching over 8 bases. Germline CDR1 SGHAT, CDR2 FQNNGV. Losses at the gene ends were 5 bases for V and 0 bases for J; bases not matched to a gene: 12. The CDR3 contains 17 residues. Written as DNA, the CDR3 is TGTGCCAGCAGCCAGAACCCGGGACAGGTTAGCTCCTACGAGCAGTACTTC. As protein: CASSQNPGQVSSYEQYF. Full variable domain (outside the CDR3, taken from reference TRBV11-2 and TRBJ2-7): EAGVAQSPRYKIIEKRQSVAFWCNPISGHATLYWYQQILGQGPKLLIQFQNNGVVDDSQLPKDRFSAERLKGVDSTLKIQPAKLEDSAVYLCASSQNPGQVSSYEQYFGPGTRLTVT.